One and the same sample provided the 25 T cell receptor beta chains below, sequenced in a study of regulatory T cells in long-lasting Graves disease (dated by TCRdb to about 2021). Library preparation used multiplex PCR. Sequencing was carried out with an Illumina HiSeq 4000. To build TCR beta libraries, CDR3 regions were amplified by Arm-PCR using iRepertoire HTBI primers. The raw public data were reprocessed by TCRdb itself: fastp quality trimming at Q25, MiXCR clonotype calling, in-frame beta chains only. Every entry covers one CDR3 protein and lists the most common genes and DNA from its rows. This sample holds under 450,000 distinct CDR3 sequences; about an eighth were observed only once. Over 15% of the sample lies in the top ten. This specimen's time point label, per the study, means: newly diagnosed GD, antithyroid drugs for less than 3 months. For both TCR sequencing and RNA sequencing, RNA was extracted from PBMCs in TRIzol.

This same sample was also taken into another study, of T cells in Graves' hyperthyroidism and ophthalmopathy.

The input for sequencing was peripheral blood mononuclear cells (PBMCs), taken at new diagnosis, from a patient treated with antithyroid drugs. The origin of the receptors is a woman younger than 35 with Graves disease. Donor details come from another sample of the same person, matched by shared clones.

J is TRBJ2-7 and V is TRBV4-1; no reliable D call. The V gene's germline CDR1 is MGHRA and CDR2 YSYEKL. This CDR3 region has 14 residues. V was cut by 1 base and J by 2 bases, with 9 bases left in between. The CDR3 DNA is TGCGCCAGCAGCCAAGCCGACGGCCCCTACGAGCAGTACTTC. This codes for CASSQADGPYEQYF.

This clonotype has just a few counts. The chain joins TRBV6-2 or TRBV6-3 to TRBJ2-3, with no clear D. Trimming removed 5 bases from V and 5 bases from J, with 20 bases in between. Germline loops: CDR1 MNHEY, CDR2 SVGEGT. This CDR3 is built from 16 residues. CDR3 sequence reads: CASSGDPPGWGDTQYF. CDR3 DNA sequence: TGTGCCAGCAGTGGGGATCCTCCAGGATGGGGAGATACGCAGTATTTT.

This clonotype was detected a few times. The V call is TRBV24-1, the J call TRBJ2-2, with D uncertain. Germline values: CDR1 KGHDR, CDR2 SFDVKD. Trimming left V 9 bases short and J 7 bases short, with 8 bases between. The CDR3 is 11 amino acids. The CDR3 bases are TGTGCCACCTGGGCCTACGGGGAGCTGTTTTTT. This gives the protein CATWAYGELFF.

The rearrangement joins TRBV7-9 to TRBJ1-1; no clear D gene. The CDR3 sequence is 9 residues long. CDR1 is SEHNR and CDR2 is FQNEAQ in the germline V gene (reference sequence). Trimming removed 6 bases at V and 6 bases at J, with 2 bases between. CDR3 bases: TGTGCCAGCAGGTCTGAAGCTTTCTTT. It codes for CASRSEAFF.

There are many counts of this clonotype. V is TRBV20-1 and J is TRBJ1-2; D unresolved. CDR1 and CDR2 from the germline V gene are DFQATT and SNEGSKA (reference sequence). The V end lost 6 bases, the J end lost 5 bases, and 10 bases lay between the germline ends. CDR3 length: 11 amino acids. CDR3 DNA sequence: TGCAGTGCCATGGGCCAGTATGGCTACACCTTC. This sequence encodes CSAMGQYGYTF.

This clonotype was detected many times. V gene TRBV7-2 combines with J gene TRBJ2-2, with 9 positions matching TRBD2. Germline CDR1 SGHTA, CDR2 FQGNSA. The CDR3 totals 16 residues. J was trimmed by 6 bases and V by 5 bases; bases with no gene match: 10. The CDR3 bases are TGTGCCAGCAGCAATATAGCGGGAGCGAGGGCCGGGGAGCTGTTTTTT. The encoded protein is CASSNIAGARAGELFF.

A few counts support this clonotype. The chain is built from TRBV27 and TRBJ1-2, with 8 bases that match TRBD1. After removal of 3 bases from V and 6 bases from J, the junction contained 6 bases not matched to a gene. This CDR3 is built from 14 residues. Germline loops: CDR1 MNHEY, CDR2 SMNVEV (reference sequence). The CDR3 spells CASSFTGGGNGYTF. CDR3 nucleotides: TGTGCCAGCAGTTTCACAGGGGGAGGTAATGGCTACACCTTC.

At least ten counts were recorded for this clonotype. V is TRBV7-9 and J is TRBJ1-5; D is perhaps TRBD1 (6 bases). Germline-derived CDR1 and CDR2 are SEHNR and FQNEAQ (reference sequence). V was clipped by 4 bases and J by 5 bases, with 15 bases between them. The CDR3 sequence is 15 residues long. The CDR3 sequence: CASSSGQTTYQPQHF. CDR3 DNA sequence: TGTGCCAGCAGCTCCGGACAGACAACTTATCAGCCCCAGCATTTT.

The table lists this clonotype with a few counts. V gene TRBV5-1 combines with J gene TRBJ2-7; D is perhaps TRBD1 or TRBD2 (6 bases each). This CDR3 comprises 16 residues. V was pared by 4 bases and J by 2 bases, with 19 bases between. Germline CDR1 reads SGHRS; CDR2 reads YFSETQ. The DNA of the CDR3 is TGCGCCAGCAGCACCCGTGGGGGGCGTCCCCCCTACGAGCAGTACTTC. It encodes CASSTRGGRPPYEQYF.

This clonotype was seen repeatedly, ten times or more. The CDR3, as DNA: TGTGCCAGCAGTCGACCACTTAGTTGGAACACTGAAGCTTTCTTT. Protein: CASSRPLSWNTEAFF. The chain uses TRBV6-1 and TRBJ1-1, with D unclear. Per the germline V gene, CDR1 is MNHNS and CDR2 is SASEGT. Trimming stripped 5 bases from V and 1 base from J, with 14 bases between. This CDR3 is built from 15 residues.

The gene calls are TRBV19 and TRBJ2-1, with 7 bases matching TRBD2. This CDR3 spans 15 amino acids. Germline CDR1 reads LNHDA; CDR2 reads SQIVND (reference sequence). Trimming removed 3 bases from V and 6 bases from J; junction bases left unmatched: 8. Here the CDR3 DNA reads TGTGCCAGTAGTATGTGGCGGGAGAGCCCCAATGAGCAGTTCTTC. Translated, it gives CASSMWRESPNEQFF. Variable domain in full (rest from reference TRBV19 and TRBJ2-1): DGGITQSPKYLFRKEGQNVTLSCEQNLNHDAMYWYRQDPGQGLRLIYYSQIVNDFQKGDIAEGYSVSREKKESFPLTVTSAQKNPTAFYLCASSMWRESPNEQFFGPGTRLTVL.

Many counts were recorded for this clonotype. The V and J genes are TRBV20-1 and TRBJ2-1; possibly TRBD2 for D (5 bases). Germline CDR1 is DFQATT and CDR2 is SNEGSKA (reference sequence). The CDR3 is 16 amino acids. The germline V and J ends were trimmed by 3 bases and 0 bases, with 15 bases remaining between them. CDR3 bases: TGCAGTGCTAGTGGGCTAGCCTACGACTCCTACAATGAGCAGTTCTTC. The encoded protein is CSASGLAYDSYNEQFF.

The rearrangement joins TRBV6-1 to TRBJ2-1; D perhaps matches TRBD2 (6 bases). V was clipped by 8 bases and J by 2 bases, with 13 bases between them. Germline CDR1 MNHNS, CDR2 SASEGT. This CDR3 is 14 amino acids long. The CDR3 spells CASWSGRAYNEQFF. The CDR3 DNA follows: TGTGCCAGCTGGAGCGGGCGGGCCTACAATGAGCAGTTCTTC.

This clonotype appeared many times. The genes are TRBV7-9 and TRBJ1-4; D possibly corresponds to TRBD1 (5 bases). Trimming took 1 base from V and 10 from J, leaving 13 bases between them. CDR1 is SEHNR, CDR2 FQNEAQ, per germline (reference sequence). The CDR3 totals 14 residues. The chain's CDR3 is CASSLGGRERKLFF. CDR3 in DNA: TGTGCCAGCAGCTTAGGGGGACGAGAGCGAAAACTGTTTTTT.

This sequence joins TRBV7-9 and TRBJ2-6, with 8 bases identical to TRBD1. Germline V gives CDR1 SEHNR, CDR2 FQNEAQ (reference sequence). CDR3 size: 18 residues. V was pared by 2 bases and J by 3 bases, with 9 bases of the junction left unmatched. The DNA of the CDR3 is TGTGCCAGCAGCTTACGAGCAGGGGGCTTTAATGGGGCCAACGTCCTGACTTTC. Its protein product is CASSLRAGGFNGANVLTF.

There are many counts of this clonotype. The rearrangement joins TRBV7-9 to TRBJ2-3; D possibly corresponds to TRBD2 (5 bases). CDR1 is SEHNR and CDR2 is FQNEAQ in the germline V gene (reference sequence). Trimming removed 10 bases at V and 0 bases at J, with 14 bases between. The CDR3 sequence is 14 residues long. The CDR3 DNA is TGTGCCACGAAAACAAGCGGAAGCACAGATACGCAGTATTTT. Protein product: CATKTSGSTDTQYF.

There are many counts of this clonotype. The chain uses TRBV5-5 and TRBJ1-4; TRBD1 might be the D (6 bases). V lost 4 bases and J lost 7, with 14 bases in between. There are 14 residues in the CDR3. The germline CDR1 and CDR2 sequences are SGHKS and YYEKEE (reference sequence). The CDR3 DNA follows: TGTGCCAGCAGCCTAGGGGGGCCTGGTGAAAAACTGTTTTTT. Encoded protein: CASSLGGPGEKLFF.

The chain has TRBV2 and TRBJ2-4; maybe TRBD2 (5 bases). Trimming took 6 bases from V and 8 from J, leaving 11 bases between them. This CDR3 comprises 12 residues. The germline gives CDR1 SNHLY, CDR2 FYNNEI. The CDR3 loop is CASRSPRDIQYF. CDR3 DNA: TGTGCCAGCAGGTCTCCGAGGGACATTCAGTACTTC.

This clonotype was recorded many times. The gene calls are TRBV20-1 and TRBJ2-7, with TRBD2 matching over 7 bases. From germline, CDR1 is DFQATT and CDR2 SNEGSKA (reference sequence). V trimming: 1 base; J trimming: 4 bases; junction bases outside the gene matches: 7. The CDR3 loop spans 14 amino acids. The CDR3 sequence: CSARVGGRSYEQYF. The CDR3, as DNA: TGCAGTGCTAGAGTGGGCGGGAGATCTTACGAGCAGTACTTC.

This clonotype was detected ten times or more. The rearrangement links TRBV20-1 to TRBJ2-5; a possible D gene is TRBD2 (6 bases). Per the germline V gene, CDR1 is DFQATT and CDR2 is SNEGSKA (reference sequence). The CDR3 is 15 residues long. V shed 4 bases and J shed 7 bases, with 22 bases lying between them. The CDR3 bases are TGCAGTGCTACCGCGGCTATGGGAGGTGAGGGGACCCAGTACTTC. It codes for CSATAAMGGEGTQYF.

Only a few counts were recorded for this clonotype. The genes are TRBV6-4 and TRBJ2-6; no clear D. With 6 bases removed from V and 1 base from J, the gap between germline ends came to 13 bases. The CDR3 sequence is 16 residues long. In germline, CDR1 is MRHNA, CDR2 SNTAGT. The CDR3 loop is CASSPTGDSGANVLTF. CDR3 DNA sequence: TGTGCCAGCAGCCCAACTGGGGATTCTGGGGCCAACGTCCTGACTTTC.

This clonotype was observed a handful of times. V and J are TRBV27 and TRBJ2-7; 7 bases map to TRBD1. Unmatched junction bases numbered 8, after V lost 5 bases and J lost 4 bases. The CDR3 runs to 14 residues. In germline, CDR1 is MNHEY, CDR2 SMNVEV (reference sequence). In DNA form, the CDR3 reads TGTGCCAGCAGTATAGAGGCCAGGGGGTACGAGCAGTACTTC. This gives the protein CASSIEARGYEQYF.

This clonotype showed up many times. CDR3 in amino acids: CASKASGGEETQYF. The CDR3 bases are TGTGCCAGCAAGGCTAGCGGGGGGGAAGAGACCCAGTACTTC. This chain joins TRBV2 and TRBJ2-5; 12 bases align to TRBD2. The germline CDR1 and CDR2 sequences are SNHLY and FYNNEI. The CDR3 length is 14 residues. Trimming at V came to 7 bases and at J to 3 bases, leaving 3 bases not matched to a gene.

The chain joins TRBV7-3 to TRBJ2-1; D not certain. Trimming took 2 bases from V and 1 from J, leaving 15 bases between them. This CDR3 region has 17 residues. Germline V lookup: CDR1 SGHTA, CDR2 FQGTGA. The CDR3 here is CASSLRVPYTSYNEQFF. The CDR3 coding sequence is TGTGCCAGCAGCTTACGAGTACCATACACTTCCTACAATGAGCAGTTCTTC.

The chain recombines TRBV20-1 with TRBJ2-1; D may be TRBD2 (6 bases). This CDR3 spans 14 amino acids. Germline CDR1 DFQATT, CDR2 SNEGSKA (reference sequence). Trimming took off 3 bases at V and 4 bases at J, with 13 bases between the two ends. CDR3 sequence reads: CSARRTNGYNEQFF. The DNA of the CDR3 is TGCAGTGCTAGGAGGACTAACGGTTACAATGAGCAGTTCTTC.